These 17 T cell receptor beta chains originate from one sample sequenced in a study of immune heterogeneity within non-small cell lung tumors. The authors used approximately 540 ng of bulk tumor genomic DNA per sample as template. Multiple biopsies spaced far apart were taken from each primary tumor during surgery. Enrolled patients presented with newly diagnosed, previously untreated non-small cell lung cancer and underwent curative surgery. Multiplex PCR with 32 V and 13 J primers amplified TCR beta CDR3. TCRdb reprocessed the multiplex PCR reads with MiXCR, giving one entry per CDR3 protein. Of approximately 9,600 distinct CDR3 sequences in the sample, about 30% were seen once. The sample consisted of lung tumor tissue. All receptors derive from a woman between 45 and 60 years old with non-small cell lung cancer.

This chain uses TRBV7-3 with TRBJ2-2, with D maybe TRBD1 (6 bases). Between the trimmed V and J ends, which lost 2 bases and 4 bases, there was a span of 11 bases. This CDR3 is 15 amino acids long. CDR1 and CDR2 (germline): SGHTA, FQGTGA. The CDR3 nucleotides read TGTGCCAGCAGCTTAGGCCAGGGGAGCACCGGGGAGCTGTTTTTT. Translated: CASSLGQGSTGELFF.

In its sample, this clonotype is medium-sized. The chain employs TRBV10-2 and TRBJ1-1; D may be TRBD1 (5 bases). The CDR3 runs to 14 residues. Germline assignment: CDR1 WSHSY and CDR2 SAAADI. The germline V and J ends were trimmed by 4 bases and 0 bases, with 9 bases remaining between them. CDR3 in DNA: TGCGCCAGCAGTGGGCAGGGTATGAACACTGAAGCTTTCTTT. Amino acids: CASSGQGMNTEAFF.

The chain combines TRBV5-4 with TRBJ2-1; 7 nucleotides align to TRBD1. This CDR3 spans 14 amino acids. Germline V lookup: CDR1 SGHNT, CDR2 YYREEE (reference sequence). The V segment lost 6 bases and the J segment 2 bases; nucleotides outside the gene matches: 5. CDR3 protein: CASTAQGTYNEQFF. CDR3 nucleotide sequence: TGTGCCAGCACGGCACAGGGGACCTACAATGAGCAGTTCTTC.

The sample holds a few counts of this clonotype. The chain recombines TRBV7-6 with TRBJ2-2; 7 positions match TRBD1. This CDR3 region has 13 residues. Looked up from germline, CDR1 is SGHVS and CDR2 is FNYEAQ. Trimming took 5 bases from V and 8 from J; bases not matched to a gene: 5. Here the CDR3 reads CASSQGVGGELFF. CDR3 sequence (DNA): TGTGCCAGCAGCCAGGGGGTAGGAGGGGAGCTGTTTTTT.

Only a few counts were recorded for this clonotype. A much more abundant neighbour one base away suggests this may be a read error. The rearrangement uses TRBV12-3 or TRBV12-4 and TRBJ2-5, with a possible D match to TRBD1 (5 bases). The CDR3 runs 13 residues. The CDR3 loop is CAISPSREETQYF. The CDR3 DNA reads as TGTGCCATCAGTCCGAGCAGGGAAGAGACCCAGTACTTC.

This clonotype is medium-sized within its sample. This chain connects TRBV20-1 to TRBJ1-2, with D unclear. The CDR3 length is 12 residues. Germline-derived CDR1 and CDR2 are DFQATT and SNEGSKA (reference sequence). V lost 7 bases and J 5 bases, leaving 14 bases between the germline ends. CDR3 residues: CSVVRRGYGYTF. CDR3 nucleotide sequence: TGCAGTGTTGTCCGGAGAGGGTATGGCTACACCTTC.

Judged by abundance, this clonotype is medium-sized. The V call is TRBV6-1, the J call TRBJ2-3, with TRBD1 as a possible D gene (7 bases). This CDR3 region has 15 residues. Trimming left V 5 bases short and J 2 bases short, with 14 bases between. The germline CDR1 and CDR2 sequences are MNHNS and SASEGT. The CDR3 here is CASSPTGRFTDTQYF. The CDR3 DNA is TGTGCCAGCAGTCCGACAGGGAGGTTCACAGATACGCAGTATTTT.

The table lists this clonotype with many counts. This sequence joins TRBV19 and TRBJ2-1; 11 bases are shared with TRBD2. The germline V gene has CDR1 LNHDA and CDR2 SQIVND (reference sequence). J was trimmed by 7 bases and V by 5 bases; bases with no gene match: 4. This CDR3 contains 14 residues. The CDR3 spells CASSVTSGINEQFF. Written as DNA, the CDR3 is TGTGCCAGTAGTGTGACTAGCGGGATAAATGAGCAGTTCTTC. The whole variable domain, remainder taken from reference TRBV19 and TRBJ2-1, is DGGITQSPKYLFRKEGQNVTLSCEQNLNHDAMYWYRQDPGQGLRLIYYSQIVNDFQKGDIAEGYSVSREKKESFPLTVTSAQKNPTAFYLCASSVTSGINEQFFGPGTRLTVL.

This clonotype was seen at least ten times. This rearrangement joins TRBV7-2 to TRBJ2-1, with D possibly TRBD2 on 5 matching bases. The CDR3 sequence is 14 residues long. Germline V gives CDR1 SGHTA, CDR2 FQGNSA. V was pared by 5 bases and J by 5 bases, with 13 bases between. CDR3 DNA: TGTGCCAGCAGCCCTCGAACTAGAAACAATGAGCAGTTCTTC. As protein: CASSPRTRNNEQFF.

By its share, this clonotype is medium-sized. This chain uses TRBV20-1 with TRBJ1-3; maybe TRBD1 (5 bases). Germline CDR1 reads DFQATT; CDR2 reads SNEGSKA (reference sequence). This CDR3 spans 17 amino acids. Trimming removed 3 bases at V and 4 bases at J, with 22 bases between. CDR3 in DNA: TGCAGTGCTAGTGGTGGTGGGGGGGGTGTCGCGGGAAACACCATATATTTT. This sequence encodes CSASGGGGGVAGNTIYF.

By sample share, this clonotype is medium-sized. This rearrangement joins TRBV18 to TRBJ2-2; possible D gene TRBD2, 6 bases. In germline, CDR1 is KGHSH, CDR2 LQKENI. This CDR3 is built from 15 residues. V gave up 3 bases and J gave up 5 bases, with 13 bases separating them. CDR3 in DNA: TGTGCCAGCTCACCTGTGACTAGTTTAACCGGGGAGCTGTTTTTT. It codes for CASSPVTSLTGELFF.

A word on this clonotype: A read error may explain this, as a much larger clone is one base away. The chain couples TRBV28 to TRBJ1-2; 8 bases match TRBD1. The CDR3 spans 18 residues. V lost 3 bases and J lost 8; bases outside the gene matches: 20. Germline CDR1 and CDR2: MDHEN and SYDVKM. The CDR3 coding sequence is TGTGCCAGCAGTTTCGATCCGGGACAGGTGGCCGGGAGAGGAGGCTACACCTTC. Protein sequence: CASSFDPGQVAGRGGYTF.

The chain's CDR3 is CASSYLTGLAGANTGELFF. CDR3 coding DNA: TGTGCCAGCAGTTACCTAACGGGACTAGCGGGCGCGAACACCGGGGAGCTGTTTTTT. The chain uses TRBV12-3 or TRBV12-4 and TRBJ2-2; TRBD2 matches at 12 bases. Trimming took 4 bases from V and 0 from J; bases not matched to a gene: 9. The CDR3 runs to 19 residues.

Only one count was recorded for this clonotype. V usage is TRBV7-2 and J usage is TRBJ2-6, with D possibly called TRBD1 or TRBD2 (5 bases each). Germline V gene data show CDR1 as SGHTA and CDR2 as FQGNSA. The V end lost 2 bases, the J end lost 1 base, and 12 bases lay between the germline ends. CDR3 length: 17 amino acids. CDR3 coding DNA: TGTGCCAGCAGCTTACTGGGACGGGCGTCTGGGGCCAACGTCCTGACTTTC. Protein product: CASSLLGRASGANVLTF.

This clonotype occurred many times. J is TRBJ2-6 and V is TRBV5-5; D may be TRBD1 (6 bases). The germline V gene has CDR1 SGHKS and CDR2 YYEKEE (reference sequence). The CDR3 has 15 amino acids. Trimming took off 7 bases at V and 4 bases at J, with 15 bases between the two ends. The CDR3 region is CASVDLGAGANVLTF. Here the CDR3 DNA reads TGTGCCAGCGTCGACTTGGGGGCCGGGGCCAACGTCCTGACTTTC.

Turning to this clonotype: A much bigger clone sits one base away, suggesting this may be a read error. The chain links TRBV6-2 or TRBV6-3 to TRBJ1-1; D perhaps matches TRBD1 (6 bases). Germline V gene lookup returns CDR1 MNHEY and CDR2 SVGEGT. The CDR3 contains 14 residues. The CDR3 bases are TGTGCCAACAGTGTTGGGGGCGGGAACACTGAAGCTTTCTTT. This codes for CANSVGGGNTEAFF.

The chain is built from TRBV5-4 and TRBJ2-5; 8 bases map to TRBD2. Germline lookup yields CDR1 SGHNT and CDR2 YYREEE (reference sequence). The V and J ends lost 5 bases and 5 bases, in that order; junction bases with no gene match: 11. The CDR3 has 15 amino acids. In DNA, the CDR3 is TGTGCCAGCAGTTCCGGGACTAGTGATGTGGAGACCCAGTACTTC. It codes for CASSSGTSDVETQYF.